This T cell receptor beta chain was profiled in a study of cytomegalovirus exposure and HLA in healthy donors. Use of 60 Vbeta and 13 Jbeta primers characterized the PCR. TCRdb keeps only in-frame clones here, not all; method: immunoSEQ multiplex PCR. Altogether around 130,000 clones are present, about four fifths being singletons, with the ten largest covering approximately 5%. With 3 bases removed from V and 0 bases from J, the gap between germline ends came to 11 bases. CDR1 is SGDLS, CDR2 YYNGEE, per germline. CDR3 size: 15 residues. The TCR was taken from a man younger than 40 in good health and CMV-seronegative. The material sequenced was PBMCs. The V call is TRBV9, the J call TRBJ2-3; a possible D gene is TRBD2 (5 bases). The CDR3 coding sequence is TGTGCCAGCAGCGCACCGGGAAGTAGCACAGATACGCAGTATTTT. It translates to CASSAPGSSTDTQYF.